This TCR beta chain was identified during a study of T cells expressing NK-cell markers. As for this clonotype: The target antigen is unknown.

TCRdb reprocessed the 5' RACE reads and reports one entry per CDR3 protein, with no DNA. This repertoire includes over 150,000 distinct CDR3 sequences. Overall study results and limits: Dominant NKG2C+ clonotype frequencies of 1.0-7.0% of CD8+ T cells were measured in about 6 donors.

There are 14 residues in the CDR3. Germline-derived CDR1 and CDR2 are MDHEN and SYDVKM. This sequence was found in a woman between 50 and 59 years old in good health. The sequencing sample was made of blood T cells: a sorted CD56 or NKG2C T cell subset, CD4+ or CD8+ T cells, or bulk PBMC T cells (not recorded which). The chain links TRBV28 to TRBJ2-5; TCRdb proposes TRBD2, but this gene call is untestable without DNA. The CDR3 region is CASSLSGLAETQYF.